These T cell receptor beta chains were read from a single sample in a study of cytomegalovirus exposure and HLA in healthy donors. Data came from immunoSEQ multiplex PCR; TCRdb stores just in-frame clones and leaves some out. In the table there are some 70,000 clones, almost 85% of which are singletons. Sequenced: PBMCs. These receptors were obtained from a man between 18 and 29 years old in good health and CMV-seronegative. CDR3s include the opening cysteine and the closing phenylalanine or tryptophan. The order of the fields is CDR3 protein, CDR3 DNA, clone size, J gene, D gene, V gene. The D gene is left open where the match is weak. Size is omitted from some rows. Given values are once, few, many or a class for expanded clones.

CASSPGQNNEQFF TGTGCCAGCAGTCCGGGACAGAACAATGAGCAGTTCTTC - TRBJ2-1 TRBD1 TRBV27
CASSGLAGGETQYF TGTGCCAGCAGCGGACTAGCGGGAGGGGAGACCCAGTACTTC once TRBJ2-5 TRBD2 TRBV9
CAWSVRDSKTYEQYF TGTGCCTGGAGTGTTAGAGACAGTAAGACCTACGAGCAGTACTTC - TRBJ2-7 - TRBV30
CASIKRRGGNEQFF TGTGCCAGCATAAAGCGGAGGGGAGGAAATGAGCAGTTCTTC - TRBJ2-1 - TRBV19
CASSEAGGKAGELFF TGTGCCAGCAGTGAAGCGGGAGGAAAGGCCGGGGAGCTGTTTTTT once TRBJ2-2 - TRBV6-1
CASSLPDSRQHF TGTGCCAGCAGTCTACCGGACTCAAGACAGCATTTT once TRBJ1-5 - TRBV28
CASSLVHGNTIYF TGTGCCAGCAGCTTAGTACACGGAAACACCATATATTTT - TRBJ1-3 - TRBV7-2
CAISGTGLYEQYF TGTGCCATCAGTGGGACAGGGCTCTACGAGCAGTACTTC - TRBJ2-7 TRBD1 TRBV10-3
CASSLWEGQGGNQPQHF TGTGCCAGCAGTTTATGGGAGGGACAGGGGGGAAATCAGCCCCAGCATTTT - TRBJ1-5 TRBD1 TRBV28
CASSPGTGVFEPGELFF TGTGCCAGCAGCCCCGGGACAGGGGTGTTTGAACCCGGGGAGCTGTTTTTT once TRBJ2-2 TRBD1 TRBV11-3
CASSTVSNQPQHF TGTGCCAGCAGCACTGTTAGCAATCAGCCCCAGCATTTT - TRBJ1-5 - TRBV28
CASSREPGTNEKLFF TGCGCCAGCAGCCGGGAACCGGGAACTAATGAAAAACTGTTTTTT - TRBJ1-4 - TRBV5-1
CASSLREGLGNEQFF TGTGCCAGCAGTTTGCGGGAGGGCCTCGGAAATGAGCAGTTCTTC - TRBJ2-1 TRBD2 TRBV27
CASSATGTGGYEQYF TGTGCCAGCAGTGCCACCGGGACAGGGGGCTACGAGCAGTACTTC - TRBJ2-7 TRBD1 TRBV2
CASSSKNTEAFF TGTGCCAGCAGTTCCAAGAACACTGAAGCTTTCTTT - TRBJ1-1 - TRBV7-9
CASSLGDRGRFGYTF TGTGCCAGCAGCTTAGGGGACAGGGGGCGATTTGGCTACACCTTC - TRBJ1-2 TRBD1 TRBV7-9
CASSPRTGSVQPQHF TGTGCCAGCAGTCCTAGGACAGGCAGTGTTCAGCCCCAGCATTTT - TRBJ1-5 TRBD1 TRBV28
CASSLASGTGVYEQYF TGTGCCAGCAGCTTAGCAAGCGGGACAGGTGTGTACGAGCAGTACTTC - TRBJ2-7 - TRBV7-6
CASSPPYRGLSPSPQNEQFF TGTGCCAGCTCACCACCCTACAGGGGGCTAAGTCCCTCGCCTCAAAATGAGCAGTTCTTC once TRBJ2-1 TRBD1 TRBV18
CASRSAGTGGLELFF TGTGCCAGCAGATCCGCCGGGACAGGGGGCTTGGAACTGTTTTTT few TRBJ1-4 TRBD1 TRBV6-5
CASSSGTGGREQYF TGCGCCAGCAGCTCTGGGACAGGGGGTCGCGAGCAGTACTTC - TRBJ2-7 TRBD1 TRBV5-1
CASRNSIYEQYF TGCGCCAGCAGGAACAGTATCTACGAGCAGTACTTC - TRBJ2-7 - TRBV10-2
CASSQKGGAEAFF TGTGCCAGCTCACAAAAAGGGGGTGCTGAAGCTTTCTTT - TRBJ1-1 - TRBV18
CASRVSSPGNEQYF TGTGCCAGCAGGGTTTCTAGCCCCGGAAACGAGCAGTACTTC - TRBJ2-7 - TRBV2
CASSPLLSAGGYTF TGTGCCAGCAGTCCATTGTTAAGTGCAGGCGGCTACACCTTC - TRBJ1-2 - TRBV5-5
CASSLTSSYNEQFF TGTGCCAGCAGTTTAACTAGCTCCTACAATGAGCAGTTCTTC - TRBJ2-1 - TRBV27
CASSEGGMTSGYEQYF TGTGCCAGCAGCGAAGGTGGCATGACTAGTGGCTACGAGCAGTACTTC - TRBJ2-7 - TRBV7-3
CASSARQLNTEAFF TGTGCCAGCAGCGCCCGACAGCTGAACACTGAAGCTTTCTTT - TRBJ1-1 - TRBV9
CAIQESQGAYNEQFF TGTGCCATTCAAGAATCACAGGGGGCCTACAATGAGCAGTTCTTC - TRBJ2-1 TRBD1 TRBV10-3
CASSLGGTMSSSYNEQFF TGTGCCAGCAGCTTAGGCGGGACTATGTCGAGCTCCTACAATGAGCAGTTCTTC - TRBJ2-1 TRBD2 TRBV7-3
CASSQGQGLGEQFF TGTGCCAGCAGCCAGGGACAGGGTCTCGGTGAGCAGTTCTTC - TRBJ2-1 TRBD1 TRBV6-6
CASSMVRDYEQYF TGTGCCAGTAGTATGGTCAGGGACTACGAGCAGTACTTC - TRBJ2-7 - TRBV19
CASSVIKLLSANYGYTF TGTGCCAGCTCAGTAATTAAATTACTGAGCGCTAACTATGGCTACACCTTC - TRBJ1-2 - TRBV18
CARSTGTQYF TGTGCCAGAAGCACAGGTACGCAGTATTTT - TRBJ2-3 - TRBV5-3
CASSAQTGGAGGTEAFF TGTGCCAGCTCAGCGCAGACAGGGGGCGCAGGAGGTACTGAAGCTTTCTTT few TRBJ1-1 TRBD1 TRBV18
CASSFGLAGPTGELFF TGTGCCAGCAGCTTTGGACTAGCGGGGCCCACCGGGGAGCTGTTTTTT - TRBJ2-2 TRBD2 TRBV7-2
CASSTSGGGGEQYF TGTGCCAGCAGCACCAGTGGCGGCGGAGGCGAGCAGTACTTC once TRBJ2-7 - TRBV28
CATSGGGFVFGTEAFF TGTGCCACCAGCGGGGGAGGGTTCGTGTTTGGCACTGAAGCTTTCTTT once TRBJ1-1 - TRBV15
CASSFPRQGLAGELFF TGTGCCAGCAGCTTTCCCCGACAGGGGTTAGCCGGGGAGCTGTTTTTT - TRBJ2-2 TRBD1 TRBV5-4
CASTPLGSGGAYRELFF TGTGCCAGCACACCGCTCGGTAGCGGGGGGGCCTATCGGGAGCTGTTTTTT - TRBJ2-2 TRBD2 TRBV28
CASSHPQPKLATNEKLFF TGCGCCAGCAGTCACCCCCAACCGAAGCTTGCAACTAATGAAAAACTGTTTTTT - TRBJ1-4 - TRBV23-1
CASSRFRENTGELFF TGTGCCAGCAGCAGATTCAGGGAGAACACCGGGGAGCTGTTTTTT - TRBJ2-2 - TRBV6-5
CASSQVGGYGNTIYF TGCGCCAGCAGCCAAGTGGGAGGGTACGGAAACACCATATATTTT - TRBJ1-3 - TRBV4-3
CASSLIGYYGYTF TGTGCCAGCAGTTTAATCGGGTACTATGGCTACACCTTC - TRBJ1-2 - TRBV28